One and the same sample provided the 24 T cell receptor beta chains below, sequenced in a study of blood T cell repertoires in COVID-19. Generated by immunoSEQ multiplex PCR, the TCRdb table keeps only in-frame clones and is missing some. The table has around 330,000 clones, 88% seen once. Sequenced material: peripheral blood. The receptors were gathered from a woman aged 45-65 years with active or convalescent COVID-19.

This clone was detected once. This chain joins TRBV9 and TRBJ1-1; 9 bases are a match to TRBD1. The germline CDR1 and CDR2 sequences are SGDLS and YYNGEE. The CDR3 sequence is 14 residues long. V was pared by 4 bases and J by 4 bases, with 5 bases of the junction left unmatched. The CDR3 DNA reads as TGTGCCAGCAGCCGAACGGGACAGGGCACTGAAGCTTTCTTT. Its protein is CASSRTGQGTEAFF.

The chain is built from TRBV10-2 and TRBJ2-2; possible D gene TRBD1, 5 bases. The CDR3 covers 15 residues. Germline loops: CDR1 WSHSY, CDR2 SAAADI. V lost 3 bases to trimming and J lost 1 base, with 9 bases between them. In DNA, the CDR3 is TGCGCCAGCAGTGACCGACAGCTGAACACCGGGGAGCTGTTTTTT. It translates to CASSDRQLNTGELFF.

V usage is TRBV5-1 and J usage is TRBJ2-2, with 10 bases lining up with TRBD1. Germline V gene sequence: CDR1 SGHRS, CDR2 YFSETQ. The length of the CDR3 is 16 residues. With V trimmed by 4 bases and J by 5 bases, 8 bases remained unmatched. CDR3 nucleotide sequence: TGCGCCAGCAGCCCGAGGACAGGGGGAGAAACCGGGGAGCTGTTTTTT. Translated: CASSPRTGGETGELFF. Filled out from reference TRBV5-1 and TRBJ2-2, the complete variable domain reads KAGVTQTPRYLIKTRGQQVTLSCSPISGHRSVSWYQQTPGQGLQFLFEYFSETQRNKGNFPGRFSGRQFSNSRSEMNVSTLELGDSALYLCASSPRTGGETGELFFGEGSRLTVL.

The chain uses TRBV7-9 and TRBJ1-2, with D unresolved. V dropped 5 bases and J dropped 8 bases, with 18 bases sitting between them. Per germline, CDR1 SEHNR and CDR2 FQNEAQ (reference sequence). This CDR3 has 14 residues. This chain's CDR3 is CASSEREGGGGYTF. The CDR3 DNA sequence: TGTGCCAGCAGCGAACGCGAGGGAGGAGGAGGCTACACCTTC. The full variable domain, in which reference TRBV7-9 and TRBJ1-2 provide the parts outside the CDR3, is DTGVSQNPRHKITKRGQNVTFRCDPISEHNRLYWYRQTLGQGPEFLTYFQNEAQLEKSRLLSDRFSAERPKGSFSTLEIQRTEQGDSAMYLCASSEREGGGGYTFGSGTRLTVV.

The V gene is TRBV6-5, the J gene TRBJ2-7; 14 nucleotides line up with TRBD2. With V trimmed by 0 bases and J by 10 bases, 8 bases remained unmatched. The CDR3 is 16 residues long. Looked up from germline, CDR1 is MNHEY and CDR2 is SVGAGI. The DNA of the CDR3 is TGTGCCAGCAGTTACTCCGGACTAGCGGGAGGTTCCAAACAGTACTTC. Protein sequence: CASSYSGLAGGSKQYF.

This chain connects TRBV29-1 to TRBJ2-7, with TRBD1 matching 7 bases. From germline, CDR1 is SQVTM and CDR2 ANQGSEA. This CDR3 is built from 14 residues. V lost 6 bases to trimming and J lost 0 bases; unmatched junction nucleotides: 8. The CDR3 nucleotides read TGCAGCGTCCGCCCGACAGGGAGCTCCTACGAGCAGTACTTC. Protein: CSVRPTGSSYEQYF.

The chain carries TRBV2 and TRBJ2-3, with 8 bases matching TRBD2. Per germline, CDR1 SNHLY and CDR2 FYNNEI. The CDR3 runs to 16 residues. The V segment lost 6 bases and the J segment 1 base; nucleotides outside the gene matches: 9. The DNA for the CDR3 is TGTGCCAGCAGGGTGCGGCGGGGGGCGGGCACAGATACGCAGTATTTT. Translating gives CASRVRRGAGTDTQYF.

This chain uses TRBV5-4 with TRBJ1-2; D perhaps matches TRBD1 (5 bases). Trimming cost V 4 bases and J 0 bases, with 10 bases left between them. Looked up from germline, CDR1 is SGHNT and CDR2 is YYREEE (reference sequence). CDR3 size: 14 residues. The CDR3 loop reads CASSLDSPNYGYTF. The CDR3 DNA follows: TGTGCCAGCAGCCTTGACAGCCCTAACTATGGCTACACCTTC.

J is TRBJ2-3 and V is TRBV6-4; TRBD1 agrees at 7 bases. Germline loops: CDR1 MRHNA, CDR2 SNTAGT. This CDR3 has 15 amino acids. The V gene end was trimmed by 3 bases and the J gene end by 4 bases; junction bases not matched to a gene: 7. DNA of the CDR3: TGTGCCAGCAGTGAGCAGGGGGAACACCCAGATACGCAGTATTTT. This encodes CASSEQGEHPDTQYF.

This chain connects TRBV28 to TRBJ2-7, with D uncertain. CDR1 is MDHEN, CDR2 SYDVKM, per germline. V lost 5 bases and J 3 bases, leaving 14 bases between the germline ends. This CDR3 region has 14 residues. Here the CDR3 DNA reads TGTGCCAGCAGTGGGCATACCTTAAACTACGAGCAGTACTTC. It encodes CASSGHTLNYEQYF.

The rearrangement joins TRBV11-2 to TRBJ1-6; TRBD1 matches 8 bases. The junction had 7 bases not matched to a gene; V was cut back by 3 bases and J by 9 bases. The germline V gene encodes CDR1 SGHAT and CDR2 FQNNGV. The CDR3 extends over 15 amino acids. CDR3 nucleotide sequence: TGTGCCAGCAGCTTCGGTGGACAGGGAAGTTCACCCCTCCACTTT. Encoded protein: CASSFGGQGSSPLHF.

The chain joins TRBV27 to TRBJ2-1; 7 nucleotides align to TRBD1. Germline CDR1 MNHEY, CDR2 SMNVEV (reference sequence). The CDR3 extends over 12 amino acids. V gave up 3 bases and J gave up 11 bases; unmatched junction bases: 4. CDR3 coding DNA: TGTGCCAGCAGTTTTACAGGGGTCCAGCAGTTCTTC. This codes for CASSFTGVQQFF.

CDR3 loop: CASRQGFYGYTF. The DNA of the CDR3 is TGTGCCAGCCGACAGGGGTTCTATGGCTACACCTTC. The chain recombines TRBV12-3 or TRBV12-4 with TRBJ1-2; TRBD1 matches 8 bases. The J segment lost 4 bases and the V segment lost 8 bases, leaving 3 bases of the junction unmatched. This CDR3 has 12 amino acids.

The V and J genes are TRBV5-1 and TRBJ2-1; D is undetermined. V lost 6 bases, J lost 7 bases, and 14 bases lay in between. CDR3 size: 13 residues. CDR1 and CDR2 (germline): SGHRS, YFSETQ. CDR3 bases: TGCGCCAGCACCCCAGGCGTTTGGAATGAGCAGTTCTTC. It yields the protein CASTPGVWNEQFF. Looking up the rest from reference TRBV5-1 and TRBJ2-1 gives the full variable domain: KAGVTQTPRYLIKTRGQQVTLSCSPISGHRSVSWYQQTPGQGLQFLFEYFSETQRNKGNFPGRFSGRQFSNSRSEMNVSTLELGDSALYLCASTPGVWNEQFFGPGTRLTVL.

The rearrangement joins TRBV6-1 to TRBJ2-7; weak D call: TRBD2 (6 bases). The CDR3 is made up of 15 amino acids. The germline gives CDR1 MNHNS, CDR2 SASEGT. V shed 3 bases and J shed 3 bases, with 15 bases lying between them. CDR3 protein: CASSEGIAELYEQYF. In DNA form, the CDR3 reads TGTGCCAGCAGTGAGGGTATAGCGGAACTCTACGAGCAGTACTTC.

V usage is TRBV7-8 and J usage is TRBJ1-5; D remains unclear. CDR1 SGHVS and CDR2 FQNEAQ come from the germline V gene. This CDR3 is 12 amino acids long. Trimming removed 2 bases from V and 7 bases from J, with 6 bases in between. DNA for the CDR3: TGTGCCAGCAGCTTAAGCGCACAGCCCCAGCATTTT. It translates to CASSLSAQPQHF.

V usage is TRBV6-5 and J usage is TRBJ2-7; 7 nucleotides line up with TRBD1. Germline loops: CDR1 MNHEY, CDR2 SVGAGI. V lost 6 bases and J lost 2; bases outside the gene matches: 10. The CDR3 is 15 residues long. The CDR3 protein is CASRNRNRGPYEQYF. DNA of the CDR3: TGTGCCAGCAGGAACAGAAACAGGGGACCCTACGAGCAGTACTTC.

In its sample, this clone was seen a few times. The rearrangement uses TRBV19 and TRBJ1-2; TRBD1 agrees at 8 bases. CDR3 length: 15 amino acids. The ends lost 7 bases at V and 3 bases at J; junction bases unmatched: 10. The germline V gene encodes CDR1 LNHDA and CDR2 SQIVND (reference sequence). The CDR3 DNA reads TGTGCCAGTACCGCGACAGGGGAACTCTACTATGGCTACACCTTC. Its protein is CASTATGELYYGYTF.

The chain recombines TRBV9 with TRBJ1-1, with 7 nucleotides matching TRBD1. The CDR3 length is 17 residues. The V and J ends lost 0 bases and 3 bases, in that order; junction bases with no gene match: 11. Germline V gene lookup returns CDR1 SGDLS and CDR2 YYNGEE. The CDR3 sequence: CASSVAGGGFVDTEAFF. Here the CDR3 DNA reads TGTGCCAGCAGCGTAGCAGGGGGAGGTTTCGTGGACACTGAAGCTTTCTTT.

This clone was seen a few times. The chain is built from TRBV28 and TRBJ1-2, with 7 bases matching TRBD1. CDR1 and CDR2 (germline): MDHEN, SYDVKM. V was clipped by 8 bases and J by 7 bases; unmatched bases: 10. The length of the CDR3 is 13 residues. The CDR3 coding sequence is TGTGCCAGCTCCCCGGCAGGGGGAGGTGGCTACACCTTC. It is translated as CASSPAGGGGYTF.

This clone was observed once. The V gene is TRBV4-3, the J gene TRBJ2-1; tentative D call: TRBD2 (6 bases). The CDR3 has 12 amino acids. Germline V gene sequence: CDR1 LGHNA, CDR2 YSLEER. Trimming cost V 0 bases and J 12 bases, with 9 bases left between them. In DNA form, the CDR3 reads TGCGCCAGCAGCCAAGAGGGGGGTTGGCAGTTCTTC. Amino acids: CASSQEGGWQFF.

The chain uses TRBV19 and TRBJ1-2; D uncertain. Trimming stripped 7 bases from V and 2 bases from J, with 20 bases between. The CDR3 is made up of 16 amino acids. The germline V gene has CDR1 LNHDA and CDR2 SQIVND (reference sequence). The chain's CDR3 is CASTPLTPLSNYGYTF. CDR3 nucleotides: TGTGCCAGTACCCCATTAACACCGCTCTCAAACTATGGCTACACCTTC.

The chain recombines TRBV5-5 with TRBJ1-2, with a possible D match to TRBD1 (6 bases). The germline gives CDR1 SGHKS, CDR2 YYEKEE (reference sequence). There are 18 residues in the CDR3. Trimming cost V 4 bases and J 8 bases, with 30 bases left between them. The DNA for the CDR3 is TGTGCCAGCAGCCCCAGCGGCCCCATTGAACAGGGTGCTAGGGGCTACACCTTC. This codes for CASSPSGPIEQGARGYTF. Combining the CDR3 with reference TRBV5-5 and TRBJ1-2 gives the whole variable domain DAGVTQSPTHLIKTRGQQVTLRCSPISGHKSVSWYQQVLGQGPQFIFQYYEKEERGRGNFPDRFSARQFPNYSSELNVNALLLGDSALYLCASSPSGPIEQGARGYTFGSGTRLTVV.

Comment on this clone: Relative to the germline gene, one junction end is altered; a read error may explain this. V usage is TRBV7-9 and J usage is TRBJ2-1; D gene uncertain. The CDR3 has 19 amino acids. Germline V lookup: CDR1 SEHNR, CDR2 FQNEAQ (reference sequence). CDR3 residues: CASSLGSLDNPRNTNEQFF. The DNA of the CDR3 is TGTGCCAGCAGTTTAGGATCTTTAGACAACCCCCGAAATACCAATGAGCAGTTCTTC. The full variable domain, completed using reference TRBV7-9 and TRBJ2-1, is DTGVSQNPRHKITKRGQNVTFRCDPISEHNRLYWYRQTLGQGPEFLTYFQNEAQLEKSRLLSDRFSAERPKGSFSTLEIQRTEQGDSAMYLCASSLGSLDNPRNTNEQFFGPGTRLTVL.